The rows below give T cell receptor beta chains drawn from one sample of a study of cytomegalovirus exposure and HLA in healthy donors. Assay used: immunoSEQ multiplex PCR; TCRdb lists only in-frame clones, some missing. Of about 150,000 clones in the sample, about 87% were seen once. Sample: PBMCs. The receptors originated from a young man in good health and CMV-seropositive. CDR3s include the opening cysteine and the closing phenylalanine or tryptophan. The D gene is left open where the match is weak. Expanded clones are given a class, and other clones once, few, many or no size at all.

D: TRBD1
J: TRBJ1-5
V: TRBV10-2
size: once
DNA: TGCGCCAGCAAAGGGACAGGGCATCAGCCCCAGCATTTT
CDR3: CASKGTGHQPQHF

D: -
J: TRBJ1-6
V: TRBV6-5
size: -
DNA: TGTGCCAGCAGTCAGACACCGTCTTCACATTCACCCCTCCACTTT
CDR3: CASSQTPSSHSPLHF

D: TRBD2
J: TRBJ2-7
V: TRBV19
size: -
DNA: TGTGCCAGTAGTATTCAGCCAGCGGGATCCTTGTACGAGCAGTACTTC
CDR3: CASSIQPAGSLYEQYF

D: TRBD2
J: TRBJ2-7
V: TRBV5-5
size: once
DNA: TGTGCCAGCAGCTCGACTAGCGGCTACGAGCAGTACTTC
CDR3: CASSSTSGYEQYF

D: -
J: TRBJ2-2
V: TRBV13
size: -
DNA: TGTGCCAGCAGCTTAGTCCAGGGGAACACCGGGGAGCTGTTTTTT
CDR3: CASSLVQGNTGELFF

D: -
J: TRBJ2-3
V: TRBV28
size: -
DNA: TGTGCCAGCAGTTTAGAGAGTACGCAGTATTTT
CDR3: CASSLESTQYF

D: -
J: TRBJ2-7
V: TRBV19
size: once
DNA: TGTGCCAGTAGTATAGCACATGCGGGATACGAGCAGTACTTC
CDR3: CASSIAHAGYEQYF

D: TRBD1
J: TRBJ1-2
V: TRBV6-5
size: once
DNA: TGTGCCAGCAGGCCGACAGGGGCTGCCTATGGCTACACCTTC
CDR3: CASRPTGAAYGYTF

D: TRBD2
J: TRBJ2-1
V: TRBV5-8
size: once
DNA: TGTGCCAGCAGTTCTATAGCGGGAGTAGCAGATGAGCAGTTCTTC
CDR3: CASSSIAGVADEQFF

D: -
J: TRBJ2-2
V: TRBV29-1
size: -
DNA: TGCAGCGTTGCCTGGGACACGCGGACCGGGGAGCTGTTTTTT
CDR3: CSVAWDTRTGELFF

D: TRBD1
J: TRBJ1-5
V: TRBV28
size: -
DNA: TGTGCCAGCAGTTTCCTCTCCGGGACAGGTAGCAATCAGCCCCAGCATTTT
CDR3: CASSFLSGTGSNQPQHF

D: -
J: TRBJ1-6
V: TRBV30
size: few
DNA: TGTGCCTGGACCGCCAACTTGGGGCCGGTTTCACCCCTCCACTTT
CDR3: CAWTANLGPVSPLHF

D: TRBD1
J: TRBJ1-1
V: TRBV19
size: -
DNA: TGTGCCAGTACCCCGGGACAGGGATTAACTGAAGCTTTCTTT
CDR3: CASTPGQGLTEAFF

D: TRBD1
J: TRBJ1-2
V: TRBV7-9
size: -
DNA: TGTGCCAGCAGCTCCCTCCCGACAGGGACACGGGGCTATGGCTACACCTTC
CDR3: CASSSLPTGTRGYGYTF

D: -
J: TRBJ1-5
V: TRBV7-3
size: -
DNA: TGTGCCAGCAGCCCTCAGGGCGTACAGCCCCAGCATTTT
CDR3: CASSPQGVQPQHF

D: TRBD1
J: TRBJ1-2
V: TRBV5-4
size: -
DNA: TGTGCCAGCAGCTTGACTCTTGGACAGGGGGGTAACTATGGCTACACCTTC
CDR3: CASSLTLGQGGNYGYTF

D: -
J: TRBJ2-2
V: TRBV29-1
size: -
DNA: TGCAGCCTGAGGGAGACGGGCGGGGAGCTGTTTTTT
CDR3: CSLRETGGELFF

D: -
J: TRBJ1-1
V: TRBV30
size: -
DNA: TGTGCCTGGAGTCGTAAAGGGGTAGTTGAAGCTTTCTTT
CDR3: CAWSRKGVVEAFF

D: -
J: TRBJ2-1
V: TRBV9
size: -
DNA: TGTGCCAGCAGCGTCCCAACAGGGTCAGGCAATGAGCAGTTCTTC
CDR3: CASSVPTGSGNEQFF

D: TRBD2
J: TRBJ2-3
V: TRBV6-4
size: -
DNA: TGTGCCAGCAGTGACTCGCGGGGGGGCACAGATACGCAGTATTTT
CDR3: CASSDSRGGTDTQYF

D: TRBD1
J: TRBJ1-2
V: TRBV2
size: -
DNA: TGTGCCAGCAGTCCGGGACAGGGGATAAGATCCACCTTC
CDR3: CASSPGQGIRSTF

D: TRBD2
J: TRBJ2-7
V: TRBV6-5
size: -
DNA: TGTGCCAGCAGGGCGGGAGGGGCCATTAGCTACGAGCAGTACTTC
CDR3: CASRAGGAISYEQYF

D: -
J: TRBJ2-3
V: TRBV6-4
size: -
DNA: TGTGCCAGCAGTCGACAGAGCACAGATACGCAGTATTTT
CDR3: CASSRQSTDTQYF

D: -
J: TRBJ1-1
V: TRBV4-1
size: -
DNA: TGCGCCAGCAGCCAGACAGTGCCCAACGTCACTGAAGCTTTCTTT
CDR3: CASSQTVPNVTEAFF